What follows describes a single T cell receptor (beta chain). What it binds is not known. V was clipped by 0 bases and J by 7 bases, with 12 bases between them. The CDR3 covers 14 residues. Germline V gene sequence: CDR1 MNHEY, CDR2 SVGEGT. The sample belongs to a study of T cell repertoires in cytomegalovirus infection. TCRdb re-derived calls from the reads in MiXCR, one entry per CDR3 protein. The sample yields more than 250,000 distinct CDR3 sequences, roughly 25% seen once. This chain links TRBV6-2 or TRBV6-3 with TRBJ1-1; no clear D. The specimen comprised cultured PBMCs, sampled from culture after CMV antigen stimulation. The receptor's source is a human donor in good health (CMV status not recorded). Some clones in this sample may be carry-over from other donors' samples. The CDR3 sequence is CASSYSGSGNEAFF. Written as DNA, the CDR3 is TGTGCCAGCAGTTACTCCGGCTCGGGTAATGAAGCTTTCTTT.